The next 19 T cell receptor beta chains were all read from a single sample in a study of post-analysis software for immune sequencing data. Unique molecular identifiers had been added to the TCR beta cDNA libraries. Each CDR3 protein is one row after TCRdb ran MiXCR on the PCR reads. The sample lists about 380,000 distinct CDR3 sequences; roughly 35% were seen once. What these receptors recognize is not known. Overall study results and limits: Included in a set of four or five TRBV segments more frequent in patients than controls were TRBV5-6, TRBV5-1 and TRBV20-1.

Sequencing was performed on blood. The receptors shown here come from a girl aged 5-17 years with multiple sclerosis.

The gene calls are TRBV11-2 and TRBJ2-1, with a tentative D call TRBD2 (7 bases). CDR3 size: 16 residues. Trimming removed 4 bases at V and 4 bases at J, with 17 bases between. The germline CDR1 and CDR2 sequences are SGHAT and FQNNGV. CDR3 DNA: TGTGCCAGCAGCTCAATTGGTGGGGGGGCTTACAATGAGCAGTTCTTC. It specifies CASSSIGGGAYNEQFF.

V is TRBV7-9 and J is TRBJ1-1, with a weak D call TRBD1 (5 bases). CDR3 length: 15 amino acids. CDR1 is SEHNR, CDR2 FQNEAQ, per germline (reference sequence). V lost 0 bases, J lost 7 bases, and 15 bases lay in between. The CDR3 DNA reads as TGTGCCAGCAGCTTAGCGCGTGGGGCCGGGGTTGAAGCTTTCTTT. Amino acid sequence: CASSLARGAGVEAFF.

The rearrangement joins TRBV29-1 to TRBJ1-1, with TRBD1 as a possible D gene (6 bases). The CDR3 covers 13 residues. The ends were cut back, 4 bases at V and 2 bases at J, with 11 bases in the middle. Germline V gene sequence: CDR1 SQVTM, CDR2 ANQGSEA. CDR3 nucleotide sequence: TGCAGCGTTGTTAGGGGGGACAACACTGAAGCTTTCTTT. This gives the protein CSVVRGDNTEAFF. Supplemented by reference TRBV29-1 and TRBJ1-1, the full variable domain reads SAVISQKPSRDICQRGTSLTIQCQVDSQVTMMFWYRQQPGQSLTLIATANQGSEATYESGFVIDKFPISRPNLTFSTLTVSNMSPEDSSIYLCSVVRGDNTEAFFGQGTRLTVV.

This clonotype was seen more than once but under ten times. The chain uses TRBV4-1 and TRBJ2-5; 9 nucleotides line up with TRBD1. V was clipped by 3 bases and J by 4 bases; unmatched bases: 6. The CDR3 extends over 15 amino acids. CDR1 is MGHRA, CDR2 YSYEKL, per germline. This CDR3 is CASSHHGTGLETQYF. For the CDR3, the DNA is TGCGCCAGCAGCCATCACGGGACAGGGTTAGAGACCCAGTACTTC.

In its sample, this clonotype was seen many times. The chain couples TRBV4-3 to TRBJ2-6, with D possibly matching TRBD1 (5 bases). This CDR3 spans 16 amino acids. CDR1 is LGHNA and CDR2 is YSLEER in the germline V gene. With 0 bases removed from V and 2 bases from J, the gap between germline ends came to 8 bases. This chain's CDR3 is CASSQDGATGANVLTF. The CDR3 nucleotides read TGCGCCAGCAGCCAAGATGGGGCGACTGGGGCCAACGTCCTGACTTTC.

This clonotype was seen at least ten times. This CDR3 is CASSSPGQGTYEQYF. Here the CDR3 DNA reads TGTGCCAGCAGTTCCCCCGGACAGGGAACCTACGAGCAGTACTTC. The V call is TRBV5-5, the J call TRBJ2-7; 8 nucleotides align to TRBD1. Germline-derived CDR1 and CDR2 are SGHKS and YYEKEE (reference sequence). The CDR3 extends over 15 amino acids. Losses at the gene ends were 5 bases for V and 2 bases for J; bases not matched to a gene: 9. The full variable domain, rest sourced from reference TRBV5-5 and TRBJ2-7, is DAGVTQSPTHLIKTRGQQVTLRCSPISGHKSVSWYQQVLGQGPQFIFQYYEKEERGRGNFPDRFSARQFPNYSSELNVNALLLGDSALYLCASSSPGQGTYEQYFGPGTRLTVT.

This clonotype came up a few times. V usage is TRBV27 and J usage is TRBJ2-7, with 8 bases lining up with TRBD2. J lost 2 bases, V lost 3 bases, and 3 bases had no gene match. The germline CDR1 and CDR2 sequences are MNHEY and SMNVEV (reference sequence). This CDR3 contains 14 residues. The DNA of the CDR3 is TGTGCCAGCAGTTTTAGCGGGATCCCCTACGAGCAGTACTTC. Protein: CASSFSGIPYEQYF.

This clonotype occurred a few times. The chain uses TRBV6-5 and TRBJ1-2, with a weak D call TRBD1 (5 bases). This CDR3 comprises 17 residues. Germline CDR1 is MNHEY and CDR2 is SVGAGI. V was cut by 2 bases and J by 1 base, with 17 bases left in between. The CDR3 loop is CASSYEDRAGVNYGYTF. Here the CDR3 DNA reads TGTGCCAGCAGTTACGAAGACAGAGCCGGCGTTAACTATGGCTACACCTTC.

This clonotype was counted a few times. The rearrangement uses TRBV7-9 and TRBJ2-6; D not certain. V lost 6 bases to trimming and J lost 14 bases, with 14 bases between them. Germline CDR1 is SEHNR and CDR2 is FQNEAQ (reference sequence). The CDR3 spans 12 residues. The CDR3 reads CASSPLEVLLTF. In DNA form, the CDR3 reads TGTGCCAGCAGTCCTCTAGAGGTGCTCCTGACTTTC. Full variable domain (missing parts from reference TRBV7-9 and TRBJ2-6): DTGVSQNPRHKITKRGQNVTFRCDPISEHNRLYWYRQTLGQGPEFLTYFQNEAQLEKSRLLSDRFSAERPKGSFSTLEIQRTEQGDSAMYLCASSPLEVLLTFGAGSRLTVL.

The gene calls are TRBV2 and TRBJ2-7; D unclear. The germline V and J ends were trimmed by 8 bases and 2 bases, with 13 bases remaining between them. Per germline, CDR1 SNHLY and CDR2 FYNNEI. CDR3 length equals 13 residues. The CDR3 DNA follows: TGTGCCAGCTCCGACCCCCGCGCCTACGAGCAGTACTTC. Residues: CASSDPRAYEQYF.

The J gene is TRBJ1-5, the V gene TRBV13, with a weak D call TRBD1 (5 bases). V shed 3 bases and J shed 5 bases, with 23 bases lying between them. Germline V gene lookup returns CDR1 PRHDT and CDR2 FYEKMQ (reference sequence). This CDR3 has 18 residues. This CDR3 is CASSLGRPGPSPDQPQHF. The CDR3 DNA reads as TGTGCCAGCAGCTTGGGGCGGCCGGGGCCATCCCCTGATCAGCCCCAGCATTTT.

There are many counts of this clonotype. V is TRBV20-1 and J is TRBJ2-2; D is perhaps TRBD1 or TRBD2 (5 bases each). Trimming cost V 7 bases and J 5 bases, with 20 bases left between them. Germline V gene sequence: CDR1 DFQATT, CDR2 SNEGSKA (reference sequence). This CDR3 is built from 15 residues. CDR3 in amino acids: CSVRRPGTQTGELFF. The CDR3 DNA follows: TGCAGTGTCAGGCGGCCCGGGACGCAAACCGGGGAGCTGTTTTTT.

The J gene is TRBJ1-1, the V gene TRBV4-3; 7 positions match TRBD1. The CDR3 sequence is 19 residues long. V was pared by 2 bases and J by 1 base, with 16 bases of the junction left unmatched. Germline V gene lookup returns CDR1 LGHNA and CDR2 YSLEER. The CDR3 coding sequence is TGCGCCAGCAGCCAAATGACAGGGTACGGTTCGGGTGGGAACACTGAAGCTTTCTTT. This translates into CASSQMTGYGSGGNTEAFF.

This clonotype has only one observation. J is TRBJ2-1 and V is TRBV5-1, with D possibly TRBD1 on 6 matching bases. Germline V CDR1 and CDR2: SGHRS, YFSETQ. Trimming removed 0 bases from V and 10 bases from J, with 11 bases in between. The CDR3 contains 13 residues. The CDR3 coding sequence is TGCGCCAGCAGCTTGGGGGCAGGGGACGAGCAGTTCTTC. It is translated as CASSLGAGDEQFF.

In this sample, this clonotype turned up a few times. The CDR3 bases are TGTGCCGAGGGAGGTCACCCGTTGGCACAAGAGACCCAGTACTTC. It specifies CAEGGHPLAQETQYF. V is TRBV2 and J is TRBJ2-5, with D maybe TRBD2 (6 bases). Germline CDR1 and CDR2: SNHLY and FYNNEI. CDR3 size: 15 residues. The V and J ends lost 11 bases and 2 bases respectively, with 21 bases between them.

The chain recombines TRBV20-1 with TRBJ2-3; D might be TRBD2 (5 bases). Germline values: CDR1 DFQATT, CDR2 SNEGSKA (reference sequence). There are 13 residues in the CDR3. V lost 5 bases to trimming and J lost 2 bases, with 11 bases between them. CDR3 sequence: CSAPRGNTDTQYF. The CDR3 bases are TGCAGTGCTCCTCGGGGAAACACAGATACGCAGTATTTT.

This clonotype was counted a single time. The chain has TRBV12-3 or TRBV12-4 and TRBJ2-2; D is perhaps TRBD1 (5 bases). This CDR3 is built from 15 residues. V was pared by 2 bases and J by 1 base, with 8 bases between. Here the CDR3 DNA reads TGTGCCAGCAGTTTAAGACAGCAGAACACCGGGGAGCTGTTTTTT. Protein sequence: CASSLRQQNTGELFF.

CDR3 residues: CASSQADRGHYEQYF. In nucleotides, the CDR3 is TGCGCCAGCAGCCAGGCGGACAGGGGGCACTACGAGCAGTACTTC. The chain combines TRBV4-3 with TRBJ2-7, with 11 bases fitting TRBD1. With 3 bases clipped from V and 3 bases from J, the junction kept 4 bases outside the gene matches. The germline CDR1 and CDR2 sequences are LGHNA and YSLEER. This CDR3 has 15 residues.

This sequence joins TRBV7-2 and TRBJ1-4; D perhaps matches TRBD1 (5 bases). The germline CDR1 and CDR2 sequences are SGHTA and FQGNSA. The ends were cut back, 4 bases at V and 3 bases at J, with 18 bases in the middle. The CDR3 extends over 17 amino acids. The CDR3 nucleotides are TGTGCCAGCAGCTATATTGGGGGGGGTCGGGCTAATGAAAAACTGTTTTTT. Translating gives CASSYIGGGRANEKLFF. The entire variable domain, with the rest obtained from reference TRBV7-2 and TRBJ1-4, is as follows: GAGVSQSPSNKVTEKGKDVELRCDPISGHTALYWYRQSLGQGLEFLIYFQGNSAPDKSGLPSDRFSAERTGGSVSTLTIQRTQQEDSAVYLCASSYIGGGRANEKLFFGSGTQLSVL.